Listed below are T cell receptor beta chains from one sample, sequenced in a study of T-cell memory formation after mild COVID-19. TCRdb ran MiXCR on the 5' RACE reads and lists one entry per CDR3 protein. The sample records 300,000 to 350,000 distinct CDR3 sequences, 13% to 15% being singletons. Sequencing was carried out using PBMCs or a T cell subset sorted from them (not recorded which). These TCRs come from a man aged 18 to 35 who had mild COVID-19 (a few samples of this study predate the infection). Cell type and time point are not known. Each CDR3 is given with its conserved first and last residue. Each record gives: CDR3 DNA, CDR3 protein, D gene, clone size, J gene, V gene. A D gene is named only where the DNA matches it firmly. Some rows have no size entry. The others give once, few or many, or a class for an expanded clone.

DNA: TGCGCCAGCAGCGTTTCTTCAACAGATACGCAGTATTTT
CDR3: CASSVSSTDTQYF
D: NA
size: many
J: TRBJ2-3
V: TRBV5-1

DNA: TGTGCCTGGAGGGATACAGGGCTCAACACTGAAGCTTTCTTT
CDR3: CAWRDTGLNTEAFF
D: NA
size: few
J: TRBJ1-1
V: TRBV30

DNA: TGTGCCACCAGCAGTGAAGGGGGAAATGAGCAGTTCTTC
CDR3: CATSSEGGNEQFF
D: NA
size: NA
J: TRBJ2-1
V: TRBV15

DNA: TGCGCCAGCAGCTGGACAGGGGGATCGAACACTGAAGCTTTCTTT
CDR3: CASSWTGGSNTEAFF
D: TRBD1
size: NA
J: TRBJ1-1
V: TRBV5-1

DNA: TGTGCCAGCACCGATTGGGTGGACACCGGGGAGCTGTTTTTT
CDR3: CASTDWVDTGELFF
D: NA
size: NA
J: TRBJ2-2
V: TRBV12-3/TRBV12-4

DNA: TGCAGTGCCCTGCTGGGGGAGCAGTACTTC
CDR3: CSALLGEQYF
D: NA
size: NA
J: TRBJ2-7
V: TRBV20-1

DNA: TGTGCCAGCAACCCAGGGGCGGGGGGGCGCAATGAGCAGTTCTTC
CDR3: CASNPGAGGRNEQFF
D: TRBD2
size: few
J: TRBJ2-1
V: TRBV28

DNA: TGTGCCAGCAGTTACCAGGGGGGGCCTCCAGGGTCTGGGGCCAACGTCCTGACTTTC
CDR3: CASSYQGGPPGSGANVLTF
D: NA
size: NA
J: TRBJ2-6
V: TRBV6-7

DNA: TGTGCCAGCAGCGTTAGCGGGGGAAGCACAGATACGCAGTATTTT
CDR3: CASSVSGGSTDTQYF
D: TRBD2
size: many
J: TRBJ2-3
V: TRBV9

DNA: TGTGCCAGCAGCTTTCGACAGGGGAACCTCCGAGTGAACACTGAAGCTTTCTTT
CDR3: CASSFRQGNLRVNTEAFF
D: TRBD1
size: NA
J: TRBJ1-1
V: TRBV5-6

DNA: TGTGCCAGCAGACCCGGGACATTTCTCACTGAAGCTTTCTTT
CDR3: CASRPGTFLTEAFF
D: NA
size: NA
J: TRBJ1-1
V: TRBV6-6

DNA: TGTGCCAGCAGGGTCTCCGTTGAGGATAACTATGGCTACACCTTC
CDR3: CASRVSVEDNYGYTF
D: NA
size: NA
J: TRBJ1-2
V: TRBV5-4

DNA: TGCAGTGCTAGATGGACAGGGATGAACACTGAAGCTTTCTTT
CDR3: CSARWTGMNTEAFF
D: TRBD1
size: NA
J: TRBJ1-1
V: TRBV20-1

DNA: TGTGCCAGCAGCCAAAAATACAATGAGCAGTTCTTC
CDR3: CASSQKYNEQFF
D: NA
size: few
J: TRBJ2-1
V: TRBV3-1

DNA: TGCGCCAGCAGCTTGATGTCCCCAGGAGGGGAAGAGACCCAGTACTTC
CDR3: CASSLMSPGGEETQYF
D: NA
size: few
J: TRBJ2-5
V: TRBV5-1

DNA: TGCGCCAGCAGCCACCCGGGGTCTACCTACGAGCAGTACTTC
CDR3: CASSHPGSTYEQYF
D: NA
size: few
J: TRBJ2-7
V: TRBV5-1

DNA: TGTGCCAGCAGCAAATGGCAAGAAAAACTGTTTTTT
CDR3: CASSKWQEKLFF
D: NA
size: NA
J: TRBJ1-4
V: TRBV21-1

DNA: TGCGCCAGCAGCTTGCCTAGCGGGGGGGAGGAGACCCAGTACTTC
CDR3: CASSLPSGGEETQYF
D: TRBD2
size: NA
J: TRBJ2-5
V: TRBV5-1

DNA: TGTGCCAGCTCACCGCGACAGGGCAGGAACTCTGGGGCCAACGTCCTGACTTTC
CDR3: CASSPRQGRNSGANVLTF
D: TRBD1
size: few
J: TRBJ2-6
V: TRBV18

DNA: TGCAGTGCTGTGACAAGTTACTATGGCTACACCTTC
CDR3: CSAVTSYYGYTF
D: NA
size: few
J: TRBJ1-2
V: TRBV20-1

DNA: TGCAGTGCTACTAGCATCCACGAGACCCAGTACTTC
CDR3: CSATSIHETQYF
D: NA
size: few
J: TRBJ2-5
V: TRBV20-1

DNA: TGTGATAGTGGTTTGGTCACGGGCCCAAACACTGAAGCTTTCTTT
CDR3: CDSGLVTGPNTEAFF
D: NA
size: NA
J: TRBJ1-1
V: TRBV12-5

DNA: TGTGCCAGCAGTGGGGGACACACTGCATCCTACGAGCAGTACTTC
CDR3: CASSGGHTASYEQYF
D: NA
size: few
J: TRBJ2-7
V: TRBV6-1

DNA: TGCGCCAGCAGCCAGGAAGGGGTTAACAAGGGAGCTGAAGCTTTCTTT
CDR3: CASSQEGVNKGAEAFF
D: NA
size: NA
J: TRBJ1-1
V: TRBV4-1

DNA: TGTGCCAGCAGCCCGGACATTTCAAGCAATCAGCCCCAGCATTTT
CDR3: CASSPDISSNQPQHF
D: NA
size: NA
J: TRBJ1-5
V: TRBV12-3/TRBV12-4

DNA: TGTGCCAGCAGTTTGTGGGGGGGCCAAAACAATGAGCAGTTCTTC
CDR3: CASSLWGGQNNEQFF
D: NA
size: NA
J: TRBJ2-1
V: TRBV12-3/TRBV12-4

DNA: TGTGCCAGCAGTGAACGTGACAGTTCCATCTCCTACGAGCAGTACTTC
CDR3: CASSERDSSISYEQYF
D: NA
size: NA
J: TRBJ2-7
V: TRBV2

DNA: TGTGCCAGCAGCCTACCGGGAACTCTAGCTTTCTTT
CDR3: CASSLPGTLAFF
D: NA
size: NA
J: TRBJ1-1
V: TRBV6-5